This is a list of T cell receptor beta chains from one sample in a study of CD8 T cells in Susac syndrome. TCRdb re-called the immunoSEQ multiplex PCR reads through MiXCR, storing one row per CDR3 protein. Found here are some 190,000 distinct CDR3 sequences, roughly 94% of them singletons; the top ten hold roughly 0.1%. Sample: CD4+ T cells from PBMCs. The receptors come from a human donor in good health. Each CDR3 is given with its conserved first and last residue. The order of the fields is D gene, J gene, V gene, clone size, CDR3 protein, CDR3 DNA. A D gene is named only where the DNA matches it firmly. The size of a clone is reported for some rows only, either as once, few or many, or as a class for expanded clones.

TRBD1 TRBJ1-2 TRBV18 . CASSTTDRVYGYTF TGTGCCAGCTCAACTACTGACAGGGTTTATGGCTACACCTTC
TRBD1 TRBJ1-4 TRBV20-1 . CSADRGEKLFF TGCAGTGCTGACAGGGGAGAAAAACTGTTTTTT
TRBD1 TRBJ1-2 TRBV14 . CASSHRLQGEGYTF TGTGCCAGCAGCCACCGACTACAGGGGGAGGGCTACACCTTC
. TRBJ2-1 TRBV6-5 . CASRILGGWEQFF TGTGCCAGCAGAATCCTGGGGGGTTGGGAGCAGTTCTTC
. TRBJ2-5 TRBV5-1 . CASSLGDNTKETQYF TGCGCCAGCAGCTTGGGGGACAACACAAAAGAGACCCAGTACTTC
. TRBJ2-3 TRBV2 once CASSEARPATDTQYF TGTGCCAGCAGTGAAGCAAGACCAGCCACAGATACGCAGTATTTT
. TRBJ2-2 TRBV30 . CAWNGLRETGELFF TGTGCCTGGAACGGGCTCAGGGAGACCGGGGAGCTGTTTTTT
. TRBJ2-1 TRBV5-6 . CASSFSVWKEQFF TGTGCCAGCAGCTTTTCAGTTTGGAAAGAGCAGTTCTTC
. TRBJ1-3 TRBV20-1 . CSAPINGDYGNTIYF TGCAGTGCCCCCATCAACGGGGACTATGGAAACACCATATATTTT
TRBD1 TRBJ2-7 TRBV29-1 . CSVEGTDEQYF TGCAGCGTTGAGGGGACAGACGAGCAGTACTTC
. TRBJ1-4 TRBV5-1 . CASSLMGPNEKLFF TGCGCCAGCAGCTTGATGGGGCCTAATGAAAAACTGTTTTTT
. TRBJ1-5 TRBV12-3/TRBV12-4 . CASRTTRSRPQHF TGTGCCAGCAGGACTACGAGGTCTCGGCCCCAGCATTTT
. TRBJ2-6 TRBV6-5 . CASSVDSSGANVLTF TGTGCCAGCAGTGTCGACAGCTCTGGGGCCAACGTCCTGACTTTC
. TRBJ1-3 TRBV11-2 . CASSSHGTTGNTIYF TGTGCCAGCAGCTCTCACGGGACAACTGGAAACACCATATATTTT
. TRBJ2-3 TRBV20-1 . CSARQGPDTQYF TGCAGTGCTAGACAGGGGCCAGATACGCAGTATTTT
. TRBJ2-5 TRBV10-3 . CAISDSIGNQETQYF TGTGCCATCAGTGATTCGATAGGGAACCAAGAGACCCAGTACTTC
TRBD2 TRBJ2-5 TRBV5-1 . CASSSVGTSGTQETQYF TGCGCCAGCAGCTCAGTAGGGACTAGCGGGACCCAAGAGACCCAGTACTTC
TRBD1 TRBJ2-3 TRBV6-5 . CASGPGQGVDTQYF TGTGCCAGCGGACCGGGACAGGGCGTAGATACGCAGTATTTT
. TRBJ2-3 TRBV9 . CASSATDTQYF TGTGCCAGCAGCGCCACAGATACGCAGTATTTT
TRBD2 TRBJ2-4 TRBV5-4 . CASSPGLAAHENIQYF TGTGCCAGCAGCCCCGGACTAGCGGCGCACGAAAACATTCAGTACTTC
TRBD1 TRBJ2-2 TRBV11-2 . CASSVQGAAGELFF TGTGCCAGCAGCGTACAGGGGGCCGCCGGGGAGCTGTTTTTT
TRBD2 TRBJ2-5 TRBV20-1 once CSARGAGTSGTDQETQYF TGCAGTGCTAGAGGGGCCGGGACTAGCGGGACCGATCAAGAGACCCAGTACTTC